This TCR beta chain comes out of a study of T cells in localized non-small cell lung cancer. Produced via immunoSEQ multiplex PCR; TCRdb's table is partial and in-frame only. The profile shows fewer than 20,000 clones, about nine tenths of them singletons. A word on this clone: Its specificity is not known.

General study results and limits: Uninvolved adjacent lung had more T cell clonality than any other tissue, topping tumor. Of the top 100 tumor clones, median roughly 60 were in adjacent lung, more than 25 among its top 100. Heterogeneity within the tumor remains possible, as just one region underwent sequencing. Blood T cell density predicted longer survival; adjacent-lung clonality, shorter.

The input for sequencing was peripheral blood, taken before any cancer treatment. This TCR derives from a man between 40 and 75 years old with stage I lung adenocarcinoma.

DNA for the CDR3: TGTGCCACCGAGGCTACCACTACGGGTCAGCACGGCTACACCTTC. This encodes CATEATTTGQHGYTF. This chain joins TRBV19 and TRBJ1-2; D remains unclear. Trimming took 10 bases from V and 8 from J, leaving 26 bases between them. Germline CDR1 and CDR2: LNHDA and SQIVND (reference sequence). This CDR3 contains 15 residues.